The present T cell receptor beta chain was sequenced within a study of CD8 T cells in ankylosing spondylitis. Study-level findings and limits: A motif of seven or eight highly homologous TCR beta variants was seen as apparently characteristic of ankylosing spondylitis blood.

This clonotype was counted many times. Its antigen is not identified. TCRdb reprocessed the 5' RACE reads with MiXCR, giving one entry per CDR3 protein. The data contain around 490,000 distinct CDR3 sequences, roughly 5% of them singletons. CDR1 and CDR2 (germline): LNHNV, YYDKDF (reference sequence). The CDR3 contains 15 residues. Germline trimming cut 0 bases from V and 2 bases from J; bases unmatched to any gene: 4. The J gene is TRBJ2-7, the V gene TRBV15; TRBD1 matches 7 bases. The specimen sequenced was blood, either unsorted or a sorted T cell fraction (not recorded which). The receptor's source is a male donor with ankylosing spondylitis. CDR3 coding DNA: TGTGCCACCAGCAGAGAGATGGGACAGACCTACGAGCAGTACTTC. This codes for CATSREMGQTYEQYF.